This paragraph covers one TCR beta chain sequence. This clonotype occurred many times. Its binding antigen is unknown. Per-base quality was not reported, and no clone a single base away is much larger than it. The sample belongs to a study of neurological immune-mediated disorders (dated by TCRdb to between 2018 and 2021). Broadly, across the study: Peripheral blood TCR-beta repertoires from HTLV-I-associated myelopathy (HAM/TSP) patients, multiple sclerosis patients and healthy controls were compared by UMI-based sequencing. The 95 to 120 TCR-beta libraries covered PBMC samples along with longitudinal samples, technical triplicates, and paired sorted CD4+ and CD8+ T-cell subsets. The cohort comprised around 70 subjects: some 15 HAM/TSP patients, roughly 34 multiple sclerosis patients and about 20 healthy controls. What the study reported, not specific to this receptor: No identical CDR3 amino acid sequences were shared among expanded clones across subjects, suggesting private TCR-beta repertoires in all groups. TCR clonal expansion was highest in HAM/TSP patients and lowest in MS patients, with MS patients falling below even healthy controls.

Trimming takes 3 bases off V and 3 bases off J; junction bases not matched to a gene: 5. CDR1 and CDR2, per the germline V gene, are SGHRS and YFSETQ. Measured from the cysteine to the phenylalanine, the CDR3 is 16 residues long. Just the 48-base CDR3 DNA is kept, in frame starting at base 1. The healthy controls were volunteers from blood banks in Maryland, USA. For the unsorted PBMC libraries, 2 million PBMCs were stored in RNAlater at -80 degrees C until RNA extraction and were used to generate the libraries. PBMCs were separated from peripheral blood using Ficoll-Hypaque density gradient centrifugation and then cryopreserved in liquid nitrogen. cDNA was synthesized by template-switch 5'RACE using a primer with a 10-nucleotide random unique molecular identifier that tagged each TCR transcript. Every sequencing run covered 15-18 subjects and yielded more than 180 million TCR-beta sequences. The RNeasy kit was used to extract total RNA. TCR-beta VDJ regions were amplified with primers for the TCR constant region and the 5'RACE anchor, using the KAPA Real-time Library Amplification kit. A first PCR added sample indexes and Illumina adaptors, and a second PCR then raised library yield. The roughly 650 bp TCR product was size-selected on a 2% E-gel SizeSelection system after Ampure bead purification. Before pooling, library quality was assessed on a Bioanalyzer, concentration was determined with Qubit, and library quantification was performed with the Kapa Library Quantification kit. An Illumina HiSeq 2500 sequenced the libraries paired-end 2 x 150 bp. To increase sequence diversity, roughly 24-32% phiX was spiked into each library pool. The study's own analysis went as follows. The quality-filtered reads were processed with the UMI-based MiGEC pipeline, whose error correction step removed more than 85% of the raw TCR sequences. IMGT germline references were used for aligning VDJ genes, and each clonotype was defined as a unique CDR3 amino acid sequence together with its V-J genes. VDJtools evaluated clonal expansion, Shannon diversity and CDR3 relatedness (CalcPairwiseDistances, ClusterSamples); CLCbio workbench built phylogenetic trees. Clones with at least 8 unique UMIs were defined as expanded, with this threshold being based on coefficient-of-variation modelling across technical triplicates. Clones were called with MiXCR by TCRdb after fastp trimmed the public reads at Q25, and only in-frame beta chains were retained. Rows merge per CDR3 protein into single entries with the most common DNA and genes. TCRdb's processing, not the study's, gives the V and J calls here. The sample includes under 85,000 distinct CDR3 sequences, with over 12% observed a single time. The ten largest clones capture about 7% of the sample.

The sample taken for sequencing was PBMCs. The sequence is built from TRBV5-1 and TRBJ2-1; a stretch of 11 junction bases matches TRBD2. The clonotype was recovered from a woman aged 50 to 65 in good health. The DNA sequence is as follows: TGCGCCAGCAGCTCGCCCGGGACTAGCGGCTACAATGAGCAGTTCTTC. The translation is CASSSPGTSGYNEQFF.